Below are 23 T cell receptor beta chains sequenced from a single sample in a study of blood T cell repertoires in COVID-19. The table came from immunoSEQ multiplex PCR; TCRdb's copy has only in-frame clones and leaves some out. The sample yields some 230,000 clones, more than 65% seen once. The sample consisted of peripheral blood. The receptor source for this set is an older woman with acute or convalescent COVID-19.

The chain links TRBV18 to TRBJ2-5; perhaps TRBD1 as D (5 bases). CDR1 and CDR2 (germline): KGHSH, LQKENI. This CDR3 has 13 amino acids. Trimming took 5 bases from V and 5 from J, leaving 12 bases between them. The CDR3 reads CASSRGVGETQYF. The CDR3 DNA is TGTGCCAGCTCAAGGGGCGTGGGGGAGACCCAGTACTTC.

This chain joins TRBV27 and TRBJ1-1, with a weak D call TRBD1 (6 bases). Germline-derived CDR1 and CDR2 are MNHEY and SMNVEV (reference sequence). The CDR3 has 13 amino acids. Trimming pared 3 bases from V and 1 base from J, leaving 6 bases between. The CDR3 protein is CASSFRGNTEAFF. CDR3 DNA sequence: TGTGCCAGCAGTTTCAGGGGGAACACTGAAGCTTTCTTT.

The chain recombines TRBV10-3 with TRBJ2-3; tentatively, D is TRBD2 (6 bases). This CDR3 is built from 14 residues. V lost 4 bases, J lost 1 base, and 9 bases lay in between. Germline loops: CDR1 ENHRY, CDR2 SYGVKD. This CDR3 is CAISGWGGTDTQYF. The DNA of the CDR3 is TGTGCCATCAGTGGATGGGGGGGCACAGATACGCAGTATTTT.

The chain carries TRBV6-5 and TRBJ1-5; the match to TRBD1 covers 7 bases. Trimming took 6 bases from V and 0 from J; bases not matched to a gene: 5. Germline CDR1 reads MNHEY; CDR2 reads SVGAGI. The CDR3 is 15 residues long. The CDR3 reads CASRYTGASNQPQHF. DNA for the CDR3: TGTGCCAGCAGATACACAGGGGCTAGCAATCAGCCCCAGCATTTT.

CDR3 bases: TGTGCCAGCGGGTACAGTACACAAGAGACCCAGTACTTC. It codes for CASGYSTQETQYF. The chain has TRBV6-5 and TRBJ2-5; no reliable D call. V was shortened by 8 bases and J by 2 bases, with 12 bases between the two germline ends. This CDR3 contains 13 residues. CDR1 is MNHEY and CDR2 is SVGAGI in the germline V gene.

The gene calls are TRBV19 and TRBJ2-7; tentative D call: TRBD2 (6 bases). CDR1 is LNHDA, CDR2 SQIVND, per germline (reference sequence). CDR3 length: 17 amino acids. Trimming removed 4 bases at V and 0 bases at J, with 19 bases between. The CDR3 loop reads CASSTPRGSSSSYEQYF. CDR3 nucleotide sequence: TGTGCCAGTAGTACGCCGCGGGGATCCTCAAGCTCCTACGAGCAGTACTTC. The complete variable domain, with remaining parts taken from reference TRBV19 and TRBJ2-7, reads DGGITQSPKYLFRKEGQNVTLSCEQNLNHDAMYWYRQDPGQGLRLIYYSQIVNDFQKGDIAEGYSVSREKKESFPLTVTSAQKNPTAFYLCASSTPRGSSSSYEQYFGPGTRLTVT.

The chain uses TRBV7-2 and TRBJ1-5; tentative D call: TRBD1 (6 bases). The CDR3 runs 14 residues. Deletions cut 1 base from V and 6 bases from J, with 10 bases between. Per the germline V gene, CDR1 is SGHTA and CDR2 is FQGNSA. CDR3 in DNA: TGTGCCAGCAGCTTAGAGGGGGTTGGTCAGCCCCAGCATTTT. Protein sequence: CASSLEGVGQPQHF.

The V gene is TRBV5-3, the J gene TRBJ2-7; D is possibly TRBD1 (5 bases). TRBV5-3 is placed among ORFs of uncertain function. Trimming left V 0 bases short and J 2 bases short, with 12 bases between. CDR3 length equals 15 residues. The DNA for the CDR3 is TGTGCCAGAAGCTTGGACCTGTGCAGGGCCTACGAGCAGTACTTC. Protein sequence: CARSLDLCRAYEQYF.

CDR3 nucleotides: TGTGCCAGTAGGCGAAGCTCAACTAATGAAAAACTGTTTTTT. Amino acid sequence: CASRRSSTNEKLFF. V is TRBV19 and J is TRBJ1-4, with D unclear. The V and J ends lost 6 bases and 0 bases respectively, with 8 bases between them. CDR1 and CDR2 (germline): LNHDA, SQIVND (reference sequence). The CDR3 consists of 14 residues. The full variable domain, its missing parts supplied by reference TRBV19 and TRBJ1-4, is DGGITQSPKYLFRKEGQNVTLSCEQNLNHDAMYWYRQDPGQGLRLIYYSQIVNDFQKGDIAEGYSVSREKKESFPLTVTSAQKNPTAFYLCASRRSSTNEKLFFGSGTQLSVL.

The chain couples TRBV4-1 to TRBJ1-6; D unclear. This CDR3 contains 14 residues. The V gene lost 1 base and the J gene lost 7 bases, with 8 bases spanning the gap. Per the germline V gene, CDR1 is MGHRA and CDR2 is YSYEKL. The CDR3 loop reads CASSQVDRNSPLHF. The CDR3, as DNA: TGCGCCAGCAGCCAAGTTGATCGGAATTCACCCCTCCACTTT.

A few counts support this clone. V is TRBV12-5 and J is TRBJ1-1; a possible D gene is TRBD1 (6 bases). Germline CDR1 and CDR2: LGHNT and FRNRAP. The ends were cut back, 8 bases at V and 0 bases at J, with 10 bases in the middle. CDR3 length equals 13 residues. The CDR3 here is CASYRDLNTEAFF. CDR3 in DNA: TGTGCTAGTTACAGGGACCTGAACACTGAAGCTTTCTTT.

The chain employs TRBV5-1 and TRBJ2-1; TRBD2 might be the D (6 bases). The CDR3 consists of 15 residues. Germline CDR1 reads SGHRS; CDR2 reads YFSETQ. Between the trimmed V and J ends, which lost 2 bases and 7 bases, there was a span of 16 bases. The chain's CDR3 is CASSFPGDGSNEQFF. CDR3 DNA sequence: TGCGCCAGCAGCTTCCCGGGGGACGGTTCGAATGAGCAGTTCTTC.

This chain links TRBV2 with TRBJ1-1; 10 bases align to TRBD1. There are 13 residues in the CDR3. J lost 11 bases, V lost 5 bases, and 8 bases had no gene match. Germline-derived CDR1 and CDR2 are SNHLY and FYNNEI. The CDR3: CASSPGQGTTAFF. CDR3 nucleotides: TGTGCCAGCAGTCCGGGACAGGGGACTACTGCTTTCTTT.

V usage is TRBV12-3 or TRBV12-4 and J usage is TRBJ2-7; D gene unclear. Trimming removed 2 bases from V and 6 bases from J, with 8 bases in between. This CDR3 is built from 12 residues. The CDR3 region is CASSLLFGEQYF. The CDR3 DNA reads as TGTGCCAGCAGTTTACTATTCGGCGAGCAGTACTTC.

This clone showed up just a few times. The chain combines TRBV6-1 with TRBJ1-5; the D is unclear. This CDR3 contains 14 residues. Germline V gene lookup returns CDR1 MNHNS and CDR2 SASEGT. Trimming removed 3 bases at V and 1 base at J, with 7 bases between. This chain's CDR3 is CASSDWASNQPQHF. The CDR3 DNA follows: TGTGCCAGCAGTGATTGGGCCAGCAATCAGCCCCAGCATTTT.

The genes are TRBV5-4 and TRBJ1-2; 9 bases are a match to TRBD1. Germline V lookup: CDR1 SGHNT, CDR2 YYREEE (reference sequence). CDR3 length: 16 amino acids. Trimming took 0 bases from V and 2 from J; bases not matched to a gene: 5. In DNA, the CDR3 is TGTGCCAGCAGCTTGGACCGACAGGGGGTAAACTATGGCTACACCTTC. This codes for CASSLDRQGVNYGYTF.

V gene TRBV9 combines with J gene TRBJ2-3; a possible D gene is TRBD1 (7 bases). Germline values: CDR1 SGDLS, CDR2 YYNGEE. The CDR3 is 16 residues long. The V end lost 1 base, the J end lost 2 bases, and 14 bases lay between the germline ends. This CDR3 is CASSVRRDSYTDTQYF. CDR3 nucleotides: TGTGCCAGCAGCGTAAGGCGGGACAGTTACACAGATACGCAGTATTTT. Full variable domain (remainder filled in from reference TRBV9 and TRBJ2-3): DSGVTQTPKHLITATGQRVTLRCSPRSGDLSVYWYQQSLDQGLQFLIQYYNGEERAKGNILERFSAQQFPDLHSELNLSSLELGDSALYFCASSVRRDSYTDTQYFGPGTRLTVL.

This sequence joins TRBV5-1 and TRBJ2-3; 10 positions agree with TRBD2. J lost 2 bases, V lost 4 bases, and 4 bases had no gene match. Looked up from germline, CDR1 is SGHRS and CDR2 is YFSETQ. The CDR3 length is 15 residues. CDR3 in amino acids: CASSLSGGSTDTQYF. The CDR3 coding sequence is TGCGCCAGCAGCCTTAGCGGGGGGTCCACAGATACGCAGTATTTT.

This sequence joins TRBV7-2 and TRBJ1-6; the match to TRBD1 covers 8 bases. J was trimmed by 7 bases and V by 5 bases; bases with no gene match: 4. This CDR3 has 14 amino acids. CDR1 and CDR2 (germline): SGHTA, FQGNSA. The CDR3 DNA sequence: TGTGCCAGCAGCCAACAGGGGGACAATTCACCCCTCCACTTT. Its protein product is CASSQQGDNSPLHF.

J is TRBJ2-3 and V is TRBV28; 9 nucleotides match TRBD1. Trimming at V came to 6 bases and at J to 6 bases, leaving 7 bases not matched to a gene. Germline-derived CDR1 and CDR2 are MDHEN and SYDVKM. The CDR3 is made up of 14 amino acids. The DNA of the CDR3 is TGTGCCAGCAGACGACAGGGGGGAGGCGATACGCAGTATTTT. Its protein product is CASRRQGGGDTQYF.

CDR3: CASSEGTGAPSYNEQFF. The CDR3 DNA reads TGTGCCAGCAGTGAAGGGACAGGGGCACCGAGCTACAATGAGCAGTTCTTC. V and J are TRBV6-1 and TRBJ2-1, with 9 bases that match TRBD1. This CDR3 spans 17 amino acids. The junction had 7 bases not matched to a gene; V was cut back by 1 base and J by 3 bases. The V gene's germline CDR1 is MNHNS and CDR2 SASEGT.

The CDR3 sequence is CASSLPPMNTEAFF. In DNA, the CDR3 is TGTGCCAGCAGCTTGCCGCCTATGAACACTGAAGCTTTCTTT. The chain recombines TRBV5-4 with TRBJ1-1; D not resolved. In germline, CDR1 is SGHNT, CDR2 YYREEE (reference sequence). This CDR3 region has 14 residues. The V end lost 1 base, the J end lost 0 bases, and 7 bases lay between the germline ends. Complete variable domain (other parts from reference TRBV5-4 and TRBJ1-1): ETGVTQSPTHLIKTRGQQVTLRCSSQSGHNTVSWYQQALGQGPQFIFQYYREEENGRGNFPPRFSGLQFPNYSSELNVNALELDDSALYLCASSLPPMNTEAFFGQGTRLTVV.

In nucleotides, the CDR3 is TGTGCCAGCAGCGTAGGGACAGTTGGCTATGGCTACACCTTC. This encodes CASSVGTVGYGYTF. The V and J genes are TRBV9 and TRBJ1-2; a possible D gene is TRBD1 (6 bases). Deletions cut 0 bases from V and 4 bases from J, with 10 bases between. The length of the CDR3 is 14 residues. Germline-derived CDR1 and CDR2 are SGDLS and YYNGEE.